The 23 T cell receptor beta chains listed next were all sequenced from one sample in a study of blood T cell repertoires in COVID-19. This table comes from immunoSEQ multiplex PCR, and its TCRdb copy is limited to in-frame clones, with some not included. This sample yields 160,000 or so clones, of which 85% to 95% are seen a single time; 1.5% to 2.5% belongs to the top ten. Sequencing input: peripheral blood. The receptors here all came from a woman aged 60-70 years with COVID-19, enrolled during active disease.

This sequence joins TRBV7-9 and TRBJ2-7; 7 bases are shared with TRBD1. The V gene's germline CDR1 is SEHNR and CDR2 FQNEAQ (reference sequence). J was trimmed by 0 bases and V by 5 bases; bases with no gene match: 7. CDR3 size: 15 residues. The CDR3 loop reads CASSPPTGSSYEQYF. The DNA for the CDR3 is TGTGCCAGCAGCCCCCCGACAGGGAGCTCCTACGAGCAGTACTTC.

The chain carries TRBV19 and TRBJ1-2; D gene unclear. The germline CDR1 and CDR2 sequences are LNHDA and SQIVND (reference sequence). This CDR3 spans 13 amino acids. V lost 6 bases and J 5 bases, leaving 13 bases between the germline ends. The CDR3 sequence is CASSPTAFYGYTF. In nucleotides, the CDR3 is TGTGCCAGTAGCCCTACAGCCTTTTATGGCTACACCTTC.

This clone was seen just once. The CDR3 coding sequence is TGCGCCAGCAGCCAAGGGGGAGACGGCCCCTTTTCACCCCTCCACTTT. Its protein product is CASSQGGDGPFSPLHF. The V and J genes are TRBV4-1 and TRBJ1-6; unclear D gene. CDR1 is MGHRA and CDR2 is YSYEKL in the germline V gene. CDR3 length: 16 residues. Trimming removed 1 base at V and 9 bases at J, with 16 bases between.

The V and J genes are TRBV4-2 and TRBJ2-2, with TRBD1 matching over 10 bases. The germline gives CDR1 LGHNA, CDR2 YNFKEQ. This CDR3 contains 15 residues. Losses at the gene ends were 4 bases for V and 4 bases for J; bases not matched to a gene: 3. CDR3: CASSLTGGPTGELFF. CDR3 sequence (DNA): TGTGCCAGCAGCCTGACAGGGGGCCCCACCGGGGAGCTGTTTTTT.

This chain connects TRBV3-1 (or the pseudogene TRBV3-2) to TRBJ2-5; TRBD2 is a possible D gene (7 bases). Germline CDR1 is LGHDT and CDR2 is YNNKEL (reference sequence). Trimming removed 5 bases from V and 5 bases from J, with 15 bases in between. The CDR3 has 14 residues. The CDR3 coding sequence is TGTGCCAGCAGCAGGGGGGGGTACTATGAGACCCAGTACTTC. This codes for CASSRGGYYETQYF.

The V and J genes are TRBV11-1 and TRBJ1-3; tentatively, D is TRBD1 (5 bases). V lost 2 bases to trimming and J lost 4 bases, with 12 bases between them. The germline V gene has CDR1 SGHAT and CDR2 FQDESV (reference sequence). CDR3 length: 15 residues. The CDR3 DNA sequence: TGTGCCAGCAGCTTAACGGGGGATCCCGGAAACACCATATATTTT. Translated, it gives CASSLTGDPGNTIYF.

The V gene is TRBV11-2, the J gene TRBJ1-5; no reliable D call. Germline V gene sequence: CDR1 SGHAT, CDR2 FQNNGV. The CDR3 has 14 residues. Trimming cost V 3 bases and J 2 bases, with 8 bases left between them. CDR3 sequence reads: CASSFSGGNQPQHF. The CDR3 coding sequence is TGTGCCAGCAGCTTTTCCGGGGGCAATCAGCCCCAGCATTTT.

V usage is TRBV27 and J usage is TRBJ2-3; D not resolved. This CDR3 region has 13 residues. Germline-derived CDR1 and CDR2 are MNHEY and SMNVEV (reference sequence). Trimming stripped 5 bases from V and 3 bases from J, with 9 bases between. The CDR3 DNA follows: TGTGCCAGCAGTCTAATCCGTACAGATACGCAGTATTTT. This gives the protein CASSLIRTDTQYF.

This chain connects TRBV7-7 to TRBJ1-6; D is uncertain. Germline loops: CDR1 SSHAT, CDR2 FNYEAQ (reference sequence). The CDR3 spans 14 residues. Trimming stripped 2 bases from V and 7 bases from J, with 9 bases between. The CDR3 region has the DNA TGTGCCAGCAGCTTAACGGGGTTCAATTCACCCCTCCACTTT. Translating it yields CASSLTGFNSPLHF.

The V and J genes are TRBV7-6 and TRBJ1-6; 7 nucleotides agree with TRBD1. The CDR3 is 18 amino acids. Trimming took 2 bases from V and 2 from J; bases not matched to a gene: 9. Germline lookup yields CDR1 SGHVS and CDR2 FNYEAQ. CDR3 protein: CASSLSQGENPYNSPLHF. DNA for the CDR3: TGTGCCAGCAGCTTATCGCAGGGGGAAAATCCCTATAATTCACCCCTCCACTTT.

This clone has only one observation. The junction and the germline gene differ at one end; a read error may be behind it. V is TRBV11-2 and J is TRBJ1-1, with D perhaps TRBD1 (5 bases). Germline CDR1 SGHAT, CDR2 FQNNGV. The CDR3 has 14 amino acids. The CDR3 region has the DNA TGTGCCAGCGGCTTCGGGACTCCAGGAGCTGAAGCTTTCTTT. Its protein is CASGFGTPGAEAFF. Filled out from reference TRBV11-2 and TRBJ1-1, the complete variable domain reads EAGVAQSPRYKIIEKRQSVAFWCNPISGHATLYWYQQILGQGPKLLIQFQNNGVVDDSQLPKDRFSAERLKGVDSTLKIQPAKLEDSAVYLCASGFGTPGAEAFFGQGTRLTVV.

In DNA form, the CDR3 reads TGTGCCAGCATCGCAGGGAATTCACCCCTCCACTTT. This sequence encodes CASIAGNSPLHF. The chain links TRBV12-3 or TRBV12-4 to TRBJ1-6; D may be TRBD1 (5 bases). The CDR3 length is 12 residues. The germline V and J ends were trimmed by 7 bases and 7 bases, with 8 bases remaining between them.

V gene TRBV29-1 combines with J gene TRBJ1-1; maybe TRBD1 (6 bases). Germline lookup yields CDR1 SQVTM and CDR2 ANQGSEA. The CDR3 is 13 residues long. The V end lost 3 bases, the J end lost 1 base, and 9 bases lay between the germline ends. In nucleotides, the CDR3 is TGCAGCGTTGAGGGACATGGGAACACTGAAGCTTTCTTT. Protein: CSVEGHGNTEAFF.

This sequence joins TRBV6-5 and TRBJ1-5; D is unclear. V shed 7 bases and J shed 3 bases, with 13 bases lying between them. The CDR3 covers 14 residues. Germline V gene lookup returns CDR1 MNHEY and CDR2 SVGAGI. The CDR3 spells CASMVSANNQPQHF. CDR3 coding DNA: TGTGCCAGCATGGTGAGCGCAAACAATCAGCCCCAGCATTTT.

This clone was seen a handful of times. The chain joins TRBV7-6 to TRBJ2-1; D ambiguous. Germline V gives CDR1 SGHVS, CDR2 FNYEAQ. This CDR3 contains 16 residues. V was pared by 4 bases and J by 8 bases, with 21 bases between. CDR3 sequence (DNA): TGTGCCAGCAGCTCCCTATTCGGAGAAACTGGCTATGAGCAGTTCTTC. This encodes CASSSLFGETGYEQFF.

V gene TRBV6-6 combines with J gene TRBJ2-5, with TRBD1 matching 10 bases. This CDR3 comprises 15 residues. With V trimmed by 5 bases and J by 4 bases, 7 bases remained unmatched. CDR1 is MNHNY, CDR2 SVGAGI, per germline (reference sequence). The CDR3 region is CASSPGTGVVETQYF. As DNA, the CDR3 is TGTGCCAGCAGTCCCGGGACAGGGGTCGTAGAGACCCAGTACTTC.

This chain uses TRBV18 with TRBJ1-2; 9 nucleotides agree with TRBD1. The CDR3 has 12 amino acids. Unmatched junction bases numbered 3, after V lost 5 bases and J lost 8 bases. Germline V gives CDR1 KGHSH, CDR2 LQKENI. In DNA, the CDR3 is TGTGCCAGCTCAGATACAGGGGGCGGCTACACCTTC. This gives the protein CASSDTGGGYTF.

The rearrangement uses TRBV3-1 (or the pseudogene TRBV3-2) and TRBJ2-5, with D possibly being TRBD1 (6 bases). V lost 4 bases and J lost 2, with 14 bases in between. Germline V gene sequence: CDR1 LGHDT, CDR2 YNNKEL (reference sequence). CDR3 length: 15 residues. The CDR3 DNA reads as TGTGCCAGCAGCCGATCGGGCAGGGGACAAGAGACCCAGTACTTC. Translated, it gives CASSRSGRGQETQYF.

The chain is built from TRBV6-5 and TRBJ2-2; 7 positions agree with TRBD1. V lost 4 bases and J lost 5; bases outside the gene matches: 4. This CDR3 has 14 residues. From germline, CDR1 is MNHEY and CDR2 SVGAGI. The CDR3 region is CASSSGGYTGELFF. The DNA for the CDR3 is TGTGCCAGCAGTTCAGGGGGATATACCGGGGAGCTGTTTTTT.

The chain joins TRBV6-5 to TRBJ2-5; no clear D. CDR1 MNHEY and CDR2 SVGAGI come from the germline V gene. The CDR3 has 15 amino acids. The V gene lost 6 bases and the J gene lost 1 base, with 15 bases spanning the gap. Here the CDR3 DNA reads TGTGCCAGCAGCGACAATCGTGGGCTCCAAGAGACCCAGTACTTC. Residues: CASSDNRGLQETQYF.

The chain recombines TRBV7-9 with TRBJ1-3; D is perhaps TRBD1 (6 bases). This CDR3 comprises 15 residues. CDR1 and CDR2 from the germline V gene are SEHNR and FQNEAQ (reference sequence). Trimming removed 6 bases at V and 0 bases at J, with 12 bases between. CDR3 nucleotides: TGTGCCAGCAGTCAAGGGGGTTACTCTGGAAACACCATATATTTT. Residues: CASSQGGYSGNTIYF.

V and J are TRBV4-1 and TRBJ2-1; no reliable D call. V was shortened by 1 base and J by 5 bases, with 12 bases between the two germline ends. Germline V gene data show CDR1 as MGHRA and CDR2 as YSYEKL. The CDR3 is 15 residues long. CDR3 protein: CASSQGPLVNNEQFF. CDR3 sequence (DNA): TGCGCCAGCAGCCAAGGGCCGCTGGTTAACAATGAGCAGTTCTTC.

The chain has TRBV5-6 and TRBJ2-3; tentative D call: TRBD2 (7 bases). This CDR3 has 14 amino acids. The germline gives CDR1 SGHDT, CDR2 YYEEEE. Trimming took off 3 bases at V and 2 bases at J, with 10 bases between the two ends. The CDR3 sequence is CASSSGGLTDTQYF. The CDR3, as DNA: TGTGCCAGCAGCTCGGGGGGCCTCACAGATACGCAGTATTTT. Supplemented by reference TRBV5-6 and TRBJ2-3, the full variable domain reads DAGVTQSPTHLIKTRGQQVTLRCSPKSGHDTVSWYQQALGQGPQFIFQYYEEEERQRGNFPDRFSGHQFPNYSSELNVNALLLGDSALYLCASSSGGLTDTQYFGPGTRLTVL.